Each of the 6 T cell receptor beta chains below was sequenced from the same sample in a study of breast tumors, draining lymph nodes, adjacent tissues. TCRdb re-called the multiplex PCR reads through MiXCR, storing one row per CDR3 protein. This sample carries approximately 90,000 distinct CDR3 sequences, approximately 31% of them seen once, and the ten largest clones take 8.1%. Axillary draining lymph nodes of breast cancer patients supplied the node samples. Input material: axillary lymph node tissue. The receptor set was obtained from a female donor with breast cancer. Some clones in this sample may be carry-over from other donors' samples.

The table lists this clonotype with many counts. The V call is TRBV5-1, the J call TRBJ2-5, with 11 bases lining up with TRBD1. Germline trimming cut 0 bases from V and 5 bases from J; bases unmatched to any gene: 3. The CDR3 has 15 amino acids. Germline CDR1 is SGHRS and CDR2 is YFSETQ. The CDR3 sequence: CASSLAGTGGETQYF. For the CDR3, the DNA is TGCGCCAGCAGCTTGGCCGGGACAGGGGGGGAGACCCAGTACTTC. The variable domain in full, with the rest retrieved from reference TRBV5-1 and TRBJ2-5, is KAGVTQTPRYLIKTRGQQVTLSCSPISGHRSVSWYQQTPGQGLQFLFEYFSETQRNKGNFPGRFSGRQFSNSRSEMNVSTLELGDSALYLCASSLAGTGGETQYFGPGTRLLVL.

Remarks on this clonotype: Without the conserved terminal phenylalanine or tryptophan, this CDR3 likely stems from a read error. CDR3 loop: CASSVDSADEQYS. CDR3 in DNA: TGTGCCAGCAGCGTAGATTCCGCAGACGAGCAGTACTCC. This rearrangement joins TRBV9 to TRBJ2-7; D call uncertain. V was pared by 0 bases and J by 5 bases, with 9 bases between. Germline CDR1 reads SGDLS; CDR2 reads YYNGEE. The CDR3 is 13 amino acids.

This clonotype was seen at least ten times. This chain joins TRBV20-1 and TRBJ2-3; 8 bases agree with TRBD2. Germline CDR1 and CDR2: DFQATT and SNEGSKA (reference sequence). J lost 10 bases, V lost 0 bases, and 6 bases had no gene match. The CDR3 totals 13 residues. CDR3 amino acids: CSARDLGGEAQYF. In DNA form, the CDR3 reads TGCAGTGCTAGAGATCTCGGGGGGGAGGCGCAGTATTTT.

Remarks on this clonotype: A read error may account for a junction end that differs from germline. The genes are TRBV29-1 and TRBJ2-5; TRBD2 matches 11 bases. CDR3 length: 15 residues. Germline lookup yields CDR1 SQVTM and CDR2 ANQGSEA. The DNA of the CDR3 is TGCAGCGTTGAAGATAGCGGGAGGGCCCGAGAGGCCCAGTACTTC. This translates into CSVEDSGRAREAQYF.

This clonotype was seen ten or more times. The chain couples TRBV11-2 to TRBJ2-7; TRBD2 agrees at 7 bases. The CDR3 covers 15 residues. V was clipped by 1 base and J by 0 bases; unmatched bases: 3. The germline gives CDR1 SGHAT, CDR2 FQNNGV. CDR3 sequence (DNA): TGTGCCAGCAGCTTAGGCAGCGGGGACTCCTACGAGCAGTACTTC. This encodes CASSLGSGDSYEQYF.

Many counts were recorded for this clonotype. The chain couples TRBV20-1 to TRBJ2-1, with a weak D call TRBD2 (5 bases). Germline V gene lookup returns CDR1 DFQATT and CDR2 SNEGSKA (reference sequence). This CDR3 has 14 residues. V lost 1 base to trimming and J lost 6 bases, with 13 bases between them. CDR3 sequence reads: CSARGERNLNEQFF. DNA of the CDR3: TGCAGTGCTAGAGGGGAGCGCAACCTCAATGAGCAGTTCTTC.